The sequence of this T cell receptor (beta chain) was determined in a study of siplizumab effects on memory and regulatory T cells. Repertoires were generated with immunoSEQ multiplex PCR, while TCRdb's copy carries only in-frame clones and drops some. The sample lists tens of thousands of clones; under 98% were seen once. Sequencing was performed on unstimulated naive, memory, effector memory and TEMRA subsets derived from a few donor pairs. This CDR3 has 14 residues. Germline lookup yields CDR1 MNHNS and CDR2 SASEGT. The TCR comes from a human donor in good health. This chain links TRBV6-1 with TRBJ2-5; D is unclear. The J call may be wrong; the DNA end is better matched by TRBJ2-7. Sequencing was carried out using naive CD4+ T cells sorted from blood. CDR3 sequence: CASSASVSSYEQYF. For the CDR3, the DNA is TGTGCCAGCAGTGCCTCAGTGAGCTCCTACGAGCAGTACTTC.